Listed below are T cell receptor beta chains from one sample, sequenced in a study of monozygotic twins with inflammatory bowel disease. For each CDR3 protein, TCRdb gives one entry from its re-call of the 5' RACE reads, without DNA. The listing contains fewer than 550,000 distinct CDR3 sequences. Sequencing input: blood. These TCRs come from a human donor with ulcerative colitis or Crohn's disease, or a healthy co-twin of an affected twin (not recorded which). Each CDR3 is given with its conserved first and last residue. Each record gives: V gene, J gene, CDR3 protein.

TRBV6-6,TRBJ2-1,CASRNIVVNEQFF
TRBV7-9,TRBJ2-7,CASSKTLDLVLVYEQYF
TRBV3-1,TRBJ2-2,CASSLDSKSNTGELFF
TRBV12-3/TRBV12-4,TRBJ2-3,CASSLVGPDTQYF
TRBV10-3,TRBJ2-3,CAISVLAGSTDTQYF
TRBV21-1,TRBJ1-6,CASSKKRQEENLNSPLHF
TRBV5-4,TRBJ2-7,CASSTGLASKEQYF
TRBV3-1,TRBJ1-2,CASSQVGKGYTF
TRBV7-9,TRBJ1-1,CASRPRGGGEAFF
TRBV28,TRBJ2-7,CASSYRGIPYEQYF
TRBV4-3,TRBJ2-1,CASSQTVAGAIGEQFF